Following are 23 T cell receptor beta chains from one sample sequenced in a study of blood T cell repertoires in COVID-19. The repertoire was sequenced with immunoSEQ multiplex PCR; TCRdb's copy has only in-frame clones and lacks some. The sample includes some 270,000 clones, 86% of them seen just once. Sequenced sample: peripheral blood. The receptors were gathered from a woman aged 80 or over with COVID-19, enrolled during active disease.

This sequence joins TRBV19 and TRBJ2-2, with D possibly TRBD2 on 5 matching bases. This CDR3 has 16 residues. Deletions cut 7 bases from V and 2 bases from J, with 17 bases between. Germline lookup yields CDR1 LNHDA and CDR2 SQIVND (reference sequence). The CDR3 spells CASTSLRALNTGELFF. CDR3 bases: TGTGCCAGTACAAGCCTGAGGGCCTTAAACACCGGGGAGCTGTTTTTT.

CDR3 protein: CASSFRPTGGAYEQYV. Written as DNA, the CDR3 is TGTGCCAGCAGCTTCCGTCCGACAGGGGGTGCCTACGAGCAGTACGTC. The chain carries TRBV7-8 and TRBJ2-7; 9 bases fit TRBD1. This CDR3 spans 16 amino acids. CDR1 is SGHVS and CDR2 is FQNEAQ in the germline V gene. The V gene end was trimmed by 3 bases and the J gene end by 2 bases; junction bases not matched to a gene: 8.

With respect to this clone: This sample includes further DNA sequences coding for the same CDR3. The rearrangement uses TRBV12-3 or TRBV12-4 and TRBJ1-1, with D unresolved. The length of the CDR3 is 13 residues. Trimming left V 3 bases short and J 4 bases short, with 9 bases between. The CDR3 DNA reads TGTGCCAGCAGTTTGAGGGAAGGCACTGAAGCTTTCTTT. The encoded protein is CASSLREGTEAFF.

This chain uses TRBV4-1 with TRBJ2-2; D is uncertain. Trimming pared 0 bases from V and 4 bases from J, leaving 9 bases between. Germline values: CDR1 MGHRA, CDR2 YSYEKL. The CDR3 consists of 15 residues. CDR3 sequence reads: CASSQDTLVTGELFF. CDR3 nucleotides: TGCGCCAGCAGCCAAGATACTCTAGTCACCGGGGAGCTGTTTTTT.

This chain connects TRBV2 to TRBJ1-6; TRBD1 might be the D (6 bases). The CDR3 is 14 amino acids. Trimming left V 5 bases short and J 3 bases short, with 8 bases between. Germline loops: CDR1 SNHLY, CDR2 FYNNEI. The CDR3 loop reads CASSKTGYNSPLHF. The DNA for the CDR3 is TGTGCCAGCAGTAAGACAGGCTATAATTCACCCCTCCACTTT.

The table lists this clone with a few counts. J is TRBJ1-1 and V is TRBV18; 11 bases are shared with TRBD1. The ends lost 2 bases at V and 1 base at J; junction bases unmatched: 12. CDR1 is KGHSH, CDR2 LQKENI, per germline. The CDR3 sequence is 19 residues long. CDR3 DNA sequence: TGTGCCAGCTCACCATTTGGACAGGGGGCTATATTGGCGAACACTGAAGCTTTCTTT. Amino acids: CASSPFGQGAILANTEAFF.

Only one count was recorded for this clone. This chain connects TRBV19 to TRBJ2-5; 10 positions agree with TRBD2. After removal of 6 bases from V and 2 bases from J, the junction contained 3 bases not matched to a gene. Germline V gene sequence: CDR1 LNHDA, CDR2 SQIVND (reference sequence). The CDR3 is made up of 14 amino acids. The CDR3 here is CASRRAGGQETQYF. The CDR3 DNA follows: TGTGCCAGTAGGAGAGCGGGAGGGCAAGAGACCCAGTACTTC.

V and J are TRBV28 and TRBJ1-5, with D uncertain. Germline CDR1 reads MDHEN; CDR2 reads SYDVKM. The V and J ends lost 1 base and 9 bases respectively, with 7 bases between them. The CDR3 has 12 amino acids. The CDR3 reads CASSLSLRPQHF. The CDR3 coding sequence is TGTGCCAGCAGTTTATCTCTCAGGCCCCAGCATTTT.

The chain recombines TRBV9 with TRBJ1-3; D may be TRBD1 (5 bases). V was trimmed by 4 bases and J by 0 bases, leaving 11 bases between them. Germline lookup yields CDR1 SGDLS and CDR2 YYNGEE. The length of the CDR3 is 15 residues. Here the CDR3 DNA reads TGTGCCAGCAGCCCACAGGTCTCCTCTGGAAACACCATATATTTT. Protein sequence: CASSPQVSSGNTIYF.

The chain is built from TRBV5-1 and TRBJ2-1, with 13 bases fitting TRBD2. The trim removed 4 bases at V and 10 bases at J, leaving 5 bases unmatched. The CDR3 extends over 14 amino acids. CDR1 and CDR2 (germline): SGHRS, YFSETQ. CDR3 sequence (DNA): TGCGCCAGCAGCGTAACGACTAGCGGGGGGGAGCAGTTCTTC. Residues: CASSVTTSGGEQFF.

The J gene is TRBJ1-5, the V gene TRBV6-1; D possibly corresponds to TRBD1 (6 bases). This CDR3 spans 16 amino acids. The germline V and J ends were trimmed by 1 base and 2 bases, with 12 bases remaining between them. Germline assignment: CDR1 MNHNS and CDR2 SASEGT. The CDR3: CASSEGAGAGNQPQHF. CDR3 in DNA: TGTGCCAGCAGTGAAGGGGCAGGGGCAGGCAATCAGCCCCAGCATTTT.

The V call is TRBV11-3, the J call TRBJ2-5, with TRBD2 matching 14 bases. The CDR3 is 17 residues long. J lost 5 bases, V lost 4 bases, and 9 bases had no gene match. CDR1 is SGHNT and CDR2 is YENEEA in the germline V gene. The CDR3: CASSSGTSGGLRETQYF. The CDR3 bases are TGTGCCAGCAGCTCCGGGACTAGCGGGGGCCTCCGGGAGACCCAGTACTTC.

The V gene is TRBV7-2, the J gene TRBJ2-3; D is perhaps TRBD1 (6 bases). Germline values: CDR1 SGHTA, CDR2 FQGNSA. The CDR3 runs 15 residues. V shed 5 bases and J shed 9 bases, with 21 bases lying between them. The CDR3 spells CASSLTHAGQGTQYF. DNA of the CDR3: TGTGCCAGCAGCCTAACACATGCCGGTCAGGGGACGCAGTATTTT.

This sequence joins TRBV4-1 and TRBJ2-1, with 9 positions matching TRBD1. Germline V lookup: CDR1 MGHRA, CDR2 YSYEKL. The CDR3 is made up of 15 amino acids. Trimming removed 5 bases from V and 4 bases from J; junction bases left unmatched: 6. For the CDR3, the DNA is TGCGCCAGCAGCTCCCGACAGGGGGGTTACAATGAGCAGTTCTTC. It specifies CASSSRQGGYNEQFF.

This clone was picked up a small number of times. This rearrangement joins TRBV28 to TRBJ1-1, with TRBD1 identical over 9 bases. After removal of 7 bases from V and 3 bases from J, the junction contained 12 bases not matched to a gene. Germline CDR1 reads MDHEN; CDR2 reads SYDVKM. The CDR3 consists of 16 residues. The CDR3 loop is CASKLTPGQGDTEAFF. The CDR3 DNA reads as TGTGCCAGCAAACTGACCCCGGGACAGGGTGACACTGAAGCTTTCTTT.

The chain carries TRBV28 and TRBJ2-7, with TRBD1 as a possible D gene (8 bases). V lost 3 bases, J lost 5 bases, and 17 bases lay in between. Germline CDR1 is MDHEN and CDR2 is SYDVKM. The CDR3 loop spans 15 amino acids. The CDR3 protein is CASSLGGGTGNEQYV. The CDR3 DNA is TGTGCCAGCAGTTTGGGGGGAGGGACAGGAAACGAGCAGTACGTC.

V and J are TRBV5-1 and TRBJ2-3; D not certain. This CDR3 has 13 amino acids. Trimming cost V 6 bases and J 3 bases, with 11 bases left between them. Per the germline V gene, CDR1 is SGHRS and CDR2 is YFSETQ. The CDR3 DNA reads as TGCGCCAGCACTTTGTCCTCTACAGATACGCAGTATTTT. Translation: CASTLSSTDTQYF.

J is TRBJ1-5 and V is TRBV2; TRBD1 aligns across 7 bases. CDR1 is SNHLY and CDR2 is FYNNEI in the germline V gene. V lost 3 bases, J lost 1 base, and 3 bases stayed unmatched. This CDR3 spans 15 amino acids. The CDR3 coding sequence is TGTGCCAGCAGTGACGAGGGGGCAAGCAATCAGCCCCAGCATTTT. Translation gives CASSDEGASNQPQHF.

The chain joins TRBV7-2 to TRBJ1-3; 7 bases match TRBD1. Germline lookup yields CDR1 SGHTA and CDR2 FQGNSA. J lost 2 bases, V lost 5 bases, and 15 bases had no gene match. CDR3 size: 18 residues. CDR3 nucleotides: TGTGCCAGCAGCCAAGACGGGACAGATAGTTTCCCTGGAAACACCATATATTTT. Translating it yields CASSQDGTDSFPGNTIYF.

The CDR3 DNA reads as TGCAGCGTTGATTCAATCGGGGGATACACCTTC. It specifies CSVDSIGGYTF. This sequence joins TRBV29-1 and TRBJ1-2; D may be TRBD1 (5 bases). The germline V gene encodes CDR1 SQVTM and CDR2 ANQGSEA. Trimming stripped 3 bases from V and 11 bases from J, with 13 bases between. The CDR3 loop spans 11 amino acids. The full variable domain, in which reference TRBV29-1 and TRBJ1-2 provide the parts outside the CDR3, is SAVISQKPSRDICQRGTSLTIQCQVDSQVTMMFWYRQQPGQSLTLIATANQGSEATYESGFVIDKFPISRPNLTFSTLTVSNMSPEDSSIYLCSVDSIGGYTFGSGTRLTVV.

The V gene is TRBV28, the J gene TRBJ1-5; no clear D gene. The CDR3 loop spans 12 amino acids. Germline V lookup: CDR1 MDHEN, CDR2 SYDVKM. Deletions cut 6 bases from V and 6 bases from J, with 9 bases between. CDR3 in DNA: TGTGCCAGCAGCGTAGGGAGTCAGCCCCAGCATTTT. This encodes CASSVGSQPQHF.

The J gene is TRBJ1-1, the V gene TRBV29-1; a possible D gene is TRBD1 (6 bases). The germline V and J ends were trimmed by 5 bases and 6 bases, with 16 bases remaining between them. The CDR3 is made up of 13 amino acids. CDR1 is SQVTM and CDR2 is ANQGSEA in the germline V gene. The CDR3 DNA is TGCAGCGTTATCACAGGGCCCGGAGCTGAAGCTTTCTTT. It specifies CSVITGPGAEAFF.

The chain links TRBV19 to TRBJ2-1; 7 bases are a match to TRBD2. The CDR3 spans 16 residues. The V and J ends lost 1 base and 0 bases, in that order; junction bases with no gene match: 3. Germline values: CDR1 LNHDA, CDR2 SQIVND (reference sequence). This chain's CDR3 is CASSIGRGVSYNEQFF. In DNA, the CDR3 is TGTGCCAGTAGTATAGGTCGGGGGGTCTCCTACAATGAGCAGTTCTTC.